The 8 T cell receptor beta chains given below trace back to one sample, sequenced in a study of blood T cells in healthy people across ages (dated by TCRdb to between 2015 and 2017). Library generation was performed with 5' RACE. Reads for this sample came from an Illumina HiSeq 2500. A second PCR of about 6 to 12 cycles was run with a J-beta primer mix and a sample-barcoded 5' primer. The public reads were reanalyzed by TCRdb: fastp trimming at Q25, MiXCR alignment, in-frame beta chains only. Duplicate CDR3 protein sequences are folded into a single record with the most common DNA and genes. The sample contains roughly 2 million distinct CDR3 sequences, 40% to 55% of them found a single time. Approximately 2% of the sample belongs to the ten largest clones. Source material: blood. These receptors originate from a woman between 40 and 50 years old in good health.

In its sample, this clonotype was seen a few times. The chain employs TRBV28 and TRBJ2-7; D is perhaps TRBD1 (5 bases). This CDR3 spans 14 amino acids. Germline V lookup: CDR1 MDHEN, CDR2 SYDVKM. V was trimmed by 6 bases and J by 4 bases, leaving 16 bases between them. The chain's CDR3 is CASRPPGRGYEQYF. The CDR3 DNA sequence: TGTGCCAGCAGACCCCCGGGTAGGGGTTACGAGCAGTACTTC.

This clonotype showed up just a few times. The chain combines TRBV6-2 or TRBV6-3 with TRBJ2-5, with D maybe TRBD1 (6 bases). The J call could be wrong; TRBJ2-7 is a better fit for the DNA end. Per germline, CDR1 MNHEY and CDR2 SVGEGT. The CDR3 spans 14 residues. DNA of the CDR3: TGTGCCAGCAGTTATATGGGGGCTTCCTACGAGCAGTACTTC. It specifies CASSYMGASYEQYF.

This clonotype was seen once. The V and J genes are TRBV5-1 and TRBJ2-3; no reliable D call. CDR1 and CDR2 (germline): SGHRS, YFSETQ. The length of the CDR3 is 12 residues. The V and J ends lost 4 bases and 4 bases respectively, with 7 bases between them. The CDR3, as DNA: TGCGCCAGCAGCATACCATCAGATACGCAGTATTTT. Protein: CASSIPSDTQYF. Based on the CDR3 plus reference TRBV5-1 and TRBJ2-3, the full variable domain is KAGVTQTPRYLIKTRGQQVTLSCSPISGHRSVSWYQQTPGQGLQFLFEYFSETQRNKGNFPGRFSGRQFSNSRSEMNVSTLELGDSALYLCASSIPSDTQYFGPGTRLTVL.

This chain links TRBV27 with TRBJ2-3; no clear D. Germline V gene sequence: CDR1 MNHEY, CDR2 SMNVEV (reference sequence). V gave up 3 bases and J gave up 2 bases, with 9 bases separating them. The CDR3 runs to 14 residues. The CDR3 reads CASSLSEATDTQYF. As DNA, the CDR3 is TGTGCCAGCAGTTTGTCCGAGGCCACAGATACGCAGTATTTT.

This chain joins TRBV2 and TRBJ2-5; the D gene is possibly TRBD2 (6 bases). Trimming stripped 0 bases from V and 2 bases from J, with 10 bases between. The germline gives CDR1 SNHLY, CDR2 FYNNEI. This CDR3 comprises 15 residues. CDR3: CASSEAGGRQETQYF. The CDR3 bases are TGTGCCAGCAGTGAAGCCGGAGGGAGGCAAGAGACCCAGTACTTC.

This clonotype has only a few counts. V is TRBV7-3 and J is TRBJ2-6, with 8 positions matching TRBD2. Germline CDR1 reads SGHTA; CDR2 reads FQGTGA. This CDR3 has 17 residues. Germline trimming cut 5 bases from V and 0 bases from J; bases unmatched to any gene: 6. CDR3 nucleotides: TGTGCCAGCAGCCCGCGGGGGGCGACCTCTGGGGCCAACGTCCTGACTTTC. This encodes CASSPRGATSGANVLTF.

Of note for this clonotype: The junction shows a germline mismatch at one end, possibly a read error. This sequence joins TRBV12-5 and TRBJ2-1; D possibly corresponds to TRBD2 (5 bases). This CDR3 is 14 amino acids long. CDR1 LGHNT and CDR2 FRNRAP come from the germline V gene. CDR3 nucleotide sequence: TGTACTAGTTCAGCGCGGGCGTCCTACAATGAGCAGTTCTTC. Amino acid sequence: CTSSARASYNEQFF.

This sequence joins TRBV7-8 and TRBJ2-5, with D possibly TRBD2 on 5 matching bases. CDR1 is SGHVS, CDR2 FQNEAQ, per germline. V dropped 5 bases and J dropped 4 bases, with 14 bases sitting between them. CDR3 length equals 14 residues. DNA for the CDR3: TGTGCCAGCAGCCACGCACGGGGTGGAGAGACCCAGTACTTC. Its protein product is CASSHARGGETQYF.